Included here is one T cell receptor beta chain sequence, with context. V lost 2 bases, J lost 6 bases, and 10 bases stayed unmatched. The CDR3 has 15 residues. Germline V gene data show CDR1 as SGHDT and CDR2 as YYEEEE. This specimen comes from a study of T cells after somatic rescue of genetic block. The repertoire was sequenced with immunoSEQ multiplex PCR; TCRdb's copy has only in-frame clones and lacks some. The sample includes some 67,000 clones, 92% of them seen just once. The TCR sequence derives from a man aged 35 to 55. The rearrangement links TRBV5-6 to TRBJ2-7, with 8 nucleotides matching TRBD2. Sample: peripheral blood mononuclear cells (PBMCs). This CDR3 reads CASSFTSGYASEQYF. The CDR3 DNA is TGTGCCAGCAGCTTTACTAGCGGCTATGCCTCCGAGCAGTACTTC.